This T cell receptor (beta chain) came from a study of shared clonotypes between healthy human individuals. About this clone itself: Its antigen remains unknown. Other DNA sequences in the same sample also yield this CDR3.

The CDR3 length is 15 residues. V lost 1 base and J 0 bases, leaving 7 bases between the germline ends. From germline, CDR1 is LNHDA and CDR2 SQIVND (reference sequence). In the naive CD8 group, cells lacked CD45RO and were positively selected for CCR7, so terminally differentiated effector memory CD45RA+ cells were left out. Donors, healthy HIV-negative adults, lacked recent acute infections or vaccinations. Findings and limits, study-wide: Only blood samples were collected, and tissue repertoires likely differ.

TCRdb's table, derived via immunoSEQ multiplex PCR, lists solely in-frame clones and lacks some. There are roughly 810,000 clones in the sample; just over 95% occur only once, and under 0.3% lies in the top ten. This receptor was obtained from a man aged 25-40 years in good health. The specimen was naive CD8+ T cells sorted from blood. The chain employs TRBV19 and TRBJ1-5; unclear D gene. CDR3: CASSIAGYSNQPQHF. As DNA, the CDR3 is TGTGCCAGTAGTATAGCCGGATATAGCAATCAGCCCCAGCATTTT. The full variable domain, with the rest looked up from reference TRBV19 and TRBJ1-5, is DGGITQSPKYLFRKEGQNVTLSCEQNLNHDAMYWYRQDPGQGLRLIYYSQIVNDFQKGDIAEGYSVSREKKESFPLTVTSAQKNPTAFYLCASSIAGYSNQPQHFGDGTRLSIL.